This T cell receptor (beta chain) was recorded in a study of blood T cell repertoires in COVID-19. Study-wide context: Acute-phase and convalescent COVID-19 samples originated in the United States, Italy and Spain.

Only in-frame clones appear in the TCRdb table, and some are missing; sequencing was by immunoSEQ multiplex PCR. Among 95,000 to 120,000 clones listed, around four fifths were seen once. The CDR3 sequence is 13 residues long. Germline V CDR1 and CDR2: KGHSH, LQKENI. V lost 6 bases, J lost 9 bases, and 10 bases stayed unmatched. Sequencing was carried out using peripheral blood. The receptor was isolated from a woman between 40 and 55 years old with acute or convalescent COVID-19. The chain employs TRBV18 and TRBJ1-1; 7 bases map to TRBD1. CDR3 loop: CASSPGTDRKAFF. CDR3 DNA: TGTGCCAGCTCCCCCGGGACAGACAGAAAAGCTTTCTTT.